This T cell receptor beta chain was recorded in a study of blood T cell repertoires in COVID-19. Overall study: The origin of the acute and convalescent COVID-19 samples was the United States, Italy and Spain.

J gave up 2 bases and V 6 bases, and 4 bases lay outside the gene matches. CDR3 length: 13 amino acids. The germline gives CDR1 SQVTM, CDR2 ANQGSEA. In the original workflow: The assay estimated nucleated cells by amplifying reference gene primers. Assay: immunoSEQ multiplex PCR; the TCRdb copy retains only in-frame clones and omits some. The V and J calls and clone size are taken from that table; D and trimming were inferred from the DNA. The data hold under 200,000 clones, with roughly 90% observed a single time. The rearrangement joins TRBV29-1 to TRBJ1-3; 7 bases agree with TRBD1. The source is a man between 50 and 59 years old with acute or convalescent COVID-19. Sequencing was carried out using peripheral blood. The CDR3 sequence is CSVMTGTGNTIYF. CDR3 nucleotide sequence: TGCAGCGTGATGACAGGGACTGGAAACACCATATATTTT.